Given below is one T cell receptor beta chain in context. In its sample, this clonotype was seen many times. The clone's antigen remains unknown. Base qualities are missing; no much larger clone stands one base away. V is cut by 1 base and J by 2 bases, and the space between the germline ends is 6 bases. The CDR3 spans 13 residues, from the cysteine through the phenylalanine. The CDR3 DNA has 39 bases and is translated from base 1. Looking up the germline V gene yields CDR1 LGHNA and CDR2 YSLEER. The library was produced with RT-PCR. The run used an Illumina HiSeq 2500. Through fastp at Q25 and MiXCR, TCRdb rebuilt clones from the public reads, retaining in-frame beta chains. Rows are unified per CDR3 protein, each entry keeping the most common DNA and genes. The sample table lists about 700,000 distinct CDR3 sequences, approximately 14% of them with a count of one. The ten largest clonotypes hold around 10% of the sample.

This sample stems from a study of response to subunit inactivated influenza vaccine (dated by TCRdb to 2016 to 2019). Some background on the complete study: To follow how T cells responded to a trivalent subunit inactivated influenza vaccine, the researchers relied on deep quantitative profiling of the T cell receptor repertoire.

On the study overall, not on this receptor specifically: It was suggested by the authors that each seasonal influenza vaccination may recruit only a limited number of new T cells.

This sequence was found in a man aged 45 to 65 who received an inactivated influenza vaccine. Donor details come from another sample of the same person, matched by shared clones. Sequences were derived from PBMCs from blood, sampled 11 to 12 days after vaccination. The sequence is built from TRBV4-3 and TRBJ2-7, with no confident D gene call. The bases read TGCGCCAGCAGCCAAGGTAGGACCTACGAGCAGTACTTC. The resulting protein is CASSQGRTYEQYF.